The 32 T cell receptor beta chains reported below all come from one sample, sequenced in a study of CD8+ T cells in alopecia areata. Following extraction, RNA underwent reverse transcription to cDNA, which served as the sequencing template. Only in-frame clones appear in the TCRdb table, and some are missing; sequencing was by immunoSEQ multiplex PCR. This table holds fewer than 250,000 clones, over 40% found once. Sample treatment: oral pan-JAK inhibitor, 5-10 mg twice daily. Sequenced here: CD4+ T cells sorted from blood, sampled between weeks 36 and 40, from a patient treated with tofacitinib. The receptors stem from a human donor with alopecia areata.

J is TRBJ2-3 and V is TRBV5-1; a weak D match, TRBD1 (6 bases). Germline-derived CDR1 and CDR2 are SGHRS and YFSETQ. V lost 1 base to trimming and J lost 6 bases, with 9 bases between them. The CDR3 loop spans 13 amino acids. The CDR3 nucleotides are TGCGCCAGCAGCTTGCAGGGGCGTGATACGCAGTATTTT. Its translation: CASSLQGRDTQYF.

The CDR3 protein is CASSSSDTQYF. CDR3 DNA: TGTGCCAGCAGTTCTAGCGATACGCAGTATTTT. V and J are TRBV6-5 and TRBJ2-3; possibly TRBD2 for D (5 bases). This CDR3 has 11 amino acids. Germline CDR1 MNHEY, CDR2 SVGAGI. The V gene lost 4 bases and the J gene lost 6 bases, with 5 bases spanning the gap.

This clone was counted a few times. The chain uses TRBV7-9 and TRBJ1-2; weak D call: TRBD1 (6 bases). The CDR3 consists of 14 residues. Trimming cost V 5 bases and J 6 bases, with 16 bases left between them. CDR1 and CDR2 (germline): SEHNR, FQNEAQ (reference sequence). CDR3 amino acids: CASSETGRINGYTF. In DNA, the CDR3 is TGTGCCAGCAGCGAAACAGGGAGAATTAATGGCTACACCTTC.

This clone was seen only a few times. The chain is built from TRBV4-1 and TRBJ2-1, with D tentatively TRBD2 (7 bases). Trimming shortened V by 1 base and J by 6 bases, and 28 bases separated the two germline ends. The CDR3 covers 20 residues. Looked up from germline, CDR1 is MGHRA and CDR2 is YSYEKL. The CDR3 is CASSQVPPRASGGGGNEQFF. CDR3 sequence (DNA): TGCGCCAGCAGCCAAGTTCCCCCTCGGGCTAGCGGAGGGGGAGGCAATGAGCAGTTCTTC.

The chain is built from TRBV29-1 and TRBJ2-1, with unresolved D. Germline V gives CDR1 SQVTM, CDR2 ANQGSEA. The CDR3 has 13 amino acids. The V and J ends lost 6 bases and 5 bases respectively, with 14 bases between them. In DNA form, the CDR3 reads TGCAGCGTCAGGACGGCCCTCAACAATGAGCAGTTCTTC. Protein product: CSVRTALNNEQFF.

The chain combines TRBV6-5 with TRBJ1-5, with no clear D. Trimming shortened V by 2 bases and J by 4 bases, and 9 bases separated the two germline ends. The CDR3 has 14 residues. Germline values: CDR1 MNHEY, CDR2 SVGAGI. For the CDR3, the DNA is TGTGCCAGCAGTTACAACAGCTTAAATCAGCCCCAGCATTTT. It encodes CASSYNSLNQPQHF.

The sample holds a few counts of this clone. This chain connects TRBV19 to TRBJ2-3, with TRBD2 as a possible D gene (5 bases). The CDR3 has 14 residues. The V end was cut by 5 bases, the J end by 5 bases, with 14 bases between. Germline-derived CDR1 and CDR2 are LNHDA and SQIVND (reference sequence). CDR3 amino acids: CASSVRGPGDTQYF. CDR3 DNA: TGTGCCAGTAGTGTAAGAGGGCCCGGAGATACGCAGTATTTT.

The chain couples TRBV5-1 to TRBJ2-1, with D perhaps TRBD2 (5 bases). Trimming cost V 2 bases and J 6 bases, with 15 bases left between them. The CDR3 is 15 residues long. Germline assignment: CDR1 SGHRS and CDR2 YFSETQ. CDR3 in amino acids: CASSLQPLAGNEQFF. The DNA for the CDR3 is TGCGCCAGCAGCTTACAGCCCTTGGCGGGCAATGAGCAGTTCTTC.

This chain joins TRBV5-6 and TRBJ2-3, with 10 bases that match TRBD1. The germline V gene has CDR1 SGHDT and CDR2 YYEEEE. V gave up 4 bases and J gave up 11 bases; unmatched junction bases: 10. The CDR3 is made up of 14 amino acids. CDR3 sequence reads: CASSRADRGQRQYF. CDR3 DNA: TGTGCCAGCAGCCGCGCCGACAGGGGGCAAAGGCAGTATTTT.

The CDR3 DNA sequence: TGTGCCAGCGGGCCGTCCCGCATCTACGAGCAGTACTTC. Its protein product is CASGPSRIYEQYF. The V call is TRBV27, the J call TRBJ2-7, with D unresolved. V was pared by 8 bases and J by 3 bases, with 14 bases between. Germline CDR1 is MNHEY and CDR2 is SMNVEV (reference sequence). CDR3 length: 13 residues.

The CDR3 sequence is CASSSSGGISYEQYF. Written as DNA, the CDR3 is TGTGCCAGCTCCTCTAGTGGGGGAATTTCCTACGAGCAGTACTTC. This rearrangement joins TRBV18 to TRBJ2-7, with D tentatively TRBD1 or TRBD2 (5 bases each). Germline CDR1 reads KGHSH; CDR2 reads LQKENI. V was trimmed by 6 bases and J by 1 base, leaving 16 bases between them. This CDR3 spans 15 amino acids.

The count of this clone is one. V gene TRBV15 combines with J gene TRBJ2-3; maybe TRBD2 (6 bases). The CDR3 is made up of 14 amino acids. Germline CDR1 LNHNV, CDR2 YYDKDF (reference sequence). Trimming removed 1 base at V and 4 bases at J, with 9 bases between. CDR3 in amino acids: CATSRAGVADTQYF. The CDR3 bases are TGTGCCACCAGCAGAGCGGGGGTGGCAGATACGCAGTATTTT.

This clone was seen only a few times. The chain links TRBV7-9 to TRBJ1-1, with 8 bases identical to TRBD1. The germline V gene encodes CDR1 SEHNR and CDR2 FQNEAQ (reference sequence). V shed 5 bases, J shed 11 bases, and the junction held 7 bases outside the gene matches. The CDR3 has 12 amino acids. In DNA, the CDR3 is TGTGCCAGCAGCGCCACCGGACAGGGTGCTTTCTTT. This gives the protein CASSATGQGAFF.

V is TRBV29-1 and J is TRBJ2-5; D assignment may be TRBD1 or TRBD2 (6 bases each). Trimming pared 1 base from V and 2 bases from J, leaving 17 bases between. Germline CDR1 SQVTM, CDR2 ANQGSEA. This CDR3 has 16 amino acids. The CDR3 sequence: CSVEGTRRGRQETQYF. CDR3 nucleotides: TGCAGCGTTGAAGGCACCCGCCGGGGGCGACAAGAGACCCAGTACTTC. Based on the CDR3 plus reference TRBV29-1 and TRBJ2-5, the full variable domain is SAVISQKPSRDICQRGTSLTIQCQVDSQVTMMFWYRQQPGQSLTLIATANQGSEATYESGFVIDKFPISRPNLTFSTLTVSNMSPEDSSIYLCSVEGTRRGRQETQYFGPGTRLLVL.

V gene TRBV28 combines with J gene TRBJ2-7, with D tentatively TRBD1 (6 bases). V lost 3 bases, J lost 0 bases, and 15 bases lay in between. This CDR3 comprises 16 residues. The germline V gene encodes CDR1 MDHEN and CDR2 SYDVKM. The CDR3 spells CASSFPGTGRSYEQYF. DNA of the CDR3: TGTGCCAGCAGTTTTCCGGGAACAGGGCGCTCCTACGAGCAGTACTTC.

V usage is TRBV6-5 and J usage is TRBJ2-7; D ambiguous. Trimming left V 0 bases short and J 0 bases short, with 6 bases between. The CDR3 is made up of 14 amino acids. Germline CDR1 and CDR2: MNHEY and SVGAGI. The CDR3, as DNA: TGTGCCAGCAGTTACTCCGCAAGCTCCTACGAGCAGTACTTC. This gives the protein CASSYSASSYEQYF.

For the CDR3, the DNA is TGTGCCAGCAGCCGGACAGGTGACGGGAATCAGCCCCAGCATTTT. Protein product: CASSRTGDGNQPQHF. The chain has TRBV7-2 and TRBJ1-5; 7 nucleotides agree with TRBD1. The CDR3 covers 15 residues. The V gene end was trimmed by 5 bases and the J gene end by 4 bases; junction bases not matched to a gene: 8. CDR1 SGHTA and CDR2 FQGNSA come from the germline V gene.

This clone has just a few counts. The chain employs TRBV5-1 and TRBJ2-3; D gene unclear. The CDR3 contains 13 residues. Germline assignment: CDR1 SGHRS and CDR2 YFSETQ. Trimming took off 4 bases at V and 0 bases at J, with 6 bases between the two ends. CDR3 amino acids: CASSPLSTDTQYF. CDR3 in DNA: TGCGCCAGCAGCCCACTCAGCACAGATACGCAGTATTTT.

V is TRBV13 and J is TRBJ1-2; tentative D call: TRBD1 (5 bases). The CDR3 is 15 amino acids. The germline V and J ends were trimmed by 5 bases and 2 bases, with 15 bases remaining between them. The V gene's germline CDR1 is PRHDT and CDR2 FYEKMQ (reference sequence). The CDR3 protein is CASSQTGRLNYGYTF. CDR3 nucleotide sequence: TGTGCCAGCAGCCAAACGGGGCGGCTAAACTATGGCTACACCTTC.

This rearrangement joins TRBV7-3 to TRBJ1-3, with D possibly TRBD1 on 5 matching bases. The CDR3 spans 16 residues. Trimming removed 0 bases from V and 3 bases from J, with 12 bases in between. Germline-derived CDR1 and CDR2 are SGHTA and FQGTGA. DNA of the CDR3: TGTGCCAGCAGCTTAACGGGAGCAGGGAGTGGAAACACCATATATTTT. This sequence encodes CASSLTGAGSGNTIYF.

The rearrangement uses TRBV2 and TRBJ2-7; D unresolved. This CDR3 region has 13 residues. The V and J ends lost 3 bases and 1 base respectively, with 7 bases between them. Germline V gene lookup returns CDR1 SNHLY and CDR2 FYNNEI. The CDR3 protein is CASSDWRSYEQYF. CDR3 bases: TGTGCCAGCAGTGATTGGCGGTCCTACGAGCAGTACTTC. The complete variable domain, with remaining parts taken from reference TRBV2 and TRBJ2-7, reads EPEVTQTPSHQVTQMGQEVILRCVPISNHLYFYWYRQILGQKVEFLVSFYNNEISEKSEIFDDQFSVERPDGSNFTLKIRSTKLEDSAMYFCASSDWRSYEQYFGPGTRLTVT.

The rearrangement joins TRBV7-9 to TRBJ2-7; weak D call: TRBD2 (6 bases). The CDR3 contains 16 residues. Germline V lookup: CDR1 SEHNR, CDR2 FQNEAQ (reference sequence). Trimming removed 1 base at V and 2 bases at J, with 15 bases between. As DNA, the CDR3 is TGTGCCAGCAGCTTAGTTGGGGGAGGCCAACCCTACGAGCAGTACTTC. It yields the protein CASSLVGGGQPYEQYF.

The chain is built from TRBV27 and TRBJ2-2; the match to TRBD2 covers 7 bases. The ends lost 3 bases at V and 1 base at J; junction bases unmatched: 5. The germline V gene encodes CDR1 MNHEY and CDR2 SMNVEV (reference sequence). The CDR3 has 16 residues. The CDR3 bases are TGTGCCAGCAGTTTCGGGGGGATCAAGAACACCGGGGAGCTGTTTTTT. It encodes CASSFGGIKNTGELFF.

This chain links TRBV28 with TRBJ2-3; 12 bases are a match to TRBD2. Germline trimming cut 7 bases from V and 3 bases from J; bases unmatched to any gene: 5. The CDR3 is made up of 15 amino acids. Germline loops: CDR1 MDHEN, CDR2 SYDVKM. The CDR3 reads CASTKLAGGTDTQYF. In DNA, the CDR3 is TGTGCCAGCACAAAACTAGCGGGAGGTACAGATACGCAGTATTTT.

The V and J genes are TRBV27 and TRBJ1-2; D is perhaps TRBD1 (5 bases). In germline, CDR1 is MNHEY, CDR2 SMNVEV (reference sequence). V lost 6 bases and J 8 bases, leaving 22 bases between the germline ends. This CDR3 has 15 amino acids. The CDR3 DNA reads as TGTGCCAGCAGCCGCCCGGGGCAGGGAAAGATGGGCTACACCTTC. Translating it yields CASSRPGQGKMGYTF.

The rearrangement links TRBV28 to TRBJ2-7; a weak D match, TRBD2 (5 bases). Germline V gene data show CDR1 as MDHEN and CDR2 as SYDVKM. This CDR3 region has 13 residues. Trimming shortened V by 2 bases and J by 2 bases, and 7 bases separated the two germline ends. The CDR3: CASSLSGPYEQYF. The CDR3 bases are TGTGCCAGCAGTTTAAGCGGCCCCTACGAGCAGTACTTC.

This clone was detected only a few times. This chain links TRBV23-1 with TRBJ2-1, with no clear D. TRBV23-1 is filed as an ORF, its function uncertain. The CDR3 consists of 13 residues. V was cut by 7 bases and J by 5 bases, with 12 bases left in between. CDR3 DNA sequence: TGCGCCAGCATGGCCCGGACCGACAATGAGCAGTTCTTC. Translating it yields CASMARTDNEQFF.

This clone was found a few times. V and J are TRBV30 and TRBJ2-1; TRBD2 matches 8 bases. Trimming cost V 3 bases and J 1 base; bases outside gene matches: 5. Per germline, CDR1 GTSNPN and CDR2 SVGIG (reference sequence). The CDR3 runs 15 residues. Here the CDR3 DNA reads TGTGCCTGGAGGGTGGCGGGAGGTTCCTACAATGAGCAGTTCTTC. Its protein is CAWRVAGGSYNEQFF.

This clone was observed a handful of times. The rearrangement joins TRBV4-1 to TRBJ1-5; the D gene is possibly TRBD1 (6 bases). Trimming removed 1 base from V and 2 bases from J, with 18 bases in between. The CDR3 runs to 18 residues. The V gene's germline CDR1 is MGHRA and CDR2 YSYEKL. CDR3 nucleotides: TGCGCCAGCAGCCAAGTTTTCGGGGGCCATCAGGGCAATCAGCCCCAGCATTTT. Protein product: CASSQVFGGHQGNQPQHF.

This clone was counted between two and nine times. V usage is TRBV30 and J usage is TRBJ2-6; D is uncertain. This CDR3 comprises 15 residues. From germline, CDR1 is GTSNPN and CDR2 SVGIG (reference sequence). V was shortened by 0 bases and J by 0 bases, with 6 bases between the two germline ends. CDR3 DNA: TGTGCCTGGAGTGTACCAGCCTCTGGGGCCAACGTCCTGACTTTC. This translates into CAWSVPASGANVLTF.

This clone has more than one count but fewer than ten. CDR3: CASSFYGSGETQYF. The CDR3 DNA reads as TGTGCCAGCAGCTTTTACGGGAGTGGAGAGACCCAGTACTTC. The V and J genes are TRBV7-2 and TRBJ2-5, with D maybe TRBD2 (6 bases). V was shortened by 3 bases and J by 4 bases, with 12 bases between the two germline ends. The CDR3 spans 14 residues. From germline, CDR1 is SGHTA and CDR2 FQGNSA.

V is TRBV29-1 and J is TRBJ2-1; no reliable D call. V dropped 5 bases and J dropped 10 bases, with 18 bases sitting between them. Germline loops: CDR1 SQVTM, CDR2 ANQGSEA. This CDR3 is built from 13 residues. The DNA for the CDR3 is TGCAGCGTTTCAATAGGTATCGGCAACGAGCAGTTCTTC. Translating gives CSVSIGIGNEQFF.